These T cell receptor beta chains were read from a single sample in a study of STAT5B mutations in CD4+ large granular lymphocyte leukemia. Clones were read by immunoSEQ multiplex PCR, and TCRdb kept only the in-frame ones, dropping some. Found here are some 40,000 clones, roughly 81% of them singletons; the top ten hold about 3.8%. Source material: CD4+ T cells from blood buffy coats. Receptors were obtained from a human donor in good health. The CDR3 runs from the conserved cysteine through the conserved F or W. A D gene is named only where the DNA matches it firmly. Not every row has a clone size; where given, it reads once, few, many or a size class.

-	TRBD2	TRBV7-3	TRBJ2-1	CASSLAREGSYNEQFF	TGTGCCAGCAGCTTGGCGCGGGAGGGGTCCTACAATGAGCAGTTCTTC
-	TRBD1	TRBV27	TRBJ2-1	CASRSGTGGGNEQFF	TGTGCCAGCAGATCCGGGACAGGGGGTGGCAATGAGCAGTTCTTC
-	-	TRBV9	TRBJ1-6	CASSVDGDDNSPLHF	TGTGCCAGCAGCGTAGATGGGGACGATAATTCACCCCTCCACTTT
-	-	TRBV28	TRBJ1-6	CASSPPPGVPYSSPLHF	TGTGCCAGCAGTCCACCCCCGGGGGTCCCCTATAGTTCACCCCTCCACTTT
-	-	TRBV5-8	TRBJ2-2	CASSFSTDYTGELFF	TGTGCCAGCAGCTTTAGTACAGATTACACCGGGGAGCTGTTTTTT
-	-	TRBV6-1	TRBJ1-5	CASSEERVRQPQHF	TGTGCCAGCAGTGAAGAACGGGTTAGGCAGCCCCAGCATTTT
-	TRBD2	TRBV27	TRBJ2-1	CASSPLRLAGNLNEQFF	TGTGCCAGCAGTCCTTTAAGACTAGCGGGAAATCTCAATGAGCAGTTCTTC
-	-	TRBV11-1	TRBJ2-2	CASSTTGMSTGELFF	TGTGCCAGCAGCACCACAGGGATGAGCACCGGGGAGCTGTTTTTT
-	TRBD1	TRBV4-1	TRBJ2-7	CASSRPGQGDEQYF	TGCGCCAGCAGCCGGCCGGGACAGGGGGACGAGCAGTACTTC
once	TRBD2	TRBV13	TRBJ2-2	CASITRTSGGGELFF	TGTGCCAGCATCACCAGGACTAGCGGGGGCGGGGAGCTGTTTTTT
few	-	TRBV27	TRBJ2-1	CASSKGRPSYNEQFF	TGTGCCAGCAGTAAAGGACGGCCTTCCTACAATGAGCAGTTCTTC
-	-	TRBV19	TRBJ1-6	CASSIPSANSPLHF	TGTGCCAGTAGTATCCCGTCAGCTAATTCACCCCTCCACTTT
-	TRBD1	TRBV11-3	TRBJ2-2	CASSLDGTGTGELFF	TGTGCCAGCAGCTTAGACGGGACAGGGACCGGGGAGCTGTTTTTT
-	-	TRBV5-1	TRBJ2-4	CASSSSEGAKNIQYF	TGCGCCAGCAGCTCGAGCGAGGGAGCCAAAAACATTCAGTACTTC
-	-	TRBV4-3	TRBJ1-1	CASSQDFRGAEAFF	TGCGCCAGCAGCCAAGATTTCAGGGGCGCAGAAGCTTTCTTT
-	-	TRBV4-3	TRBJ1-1	CASSHVGLFLNTEAFF	TGCGCCAGCAGCCATGTCGGACTCTTTCTGAACACTGAAGCTTTCTTT
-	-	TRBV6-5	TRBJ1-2	CASSWELAISNYGYTF	TGTGCCAGCAGTTGGGAGTTGGCGATATCTAACTATGGCTACACCTTC
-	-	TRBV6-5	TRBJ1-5	CASSSYSNQPQHF	TGTGCCAGCAGTTCGTATAGCAATCAGCCCCAGCATTTT
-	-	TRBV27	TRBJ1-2	CASSLSANYGYTF	TGTGCCAGCAGTTTATCAGCTAACTATGGCTACACCTTC
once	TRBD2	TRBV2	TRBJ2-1	CASTLGLDLEQFF	TGTGCCAGCACCCTTGGACTAGACCTTGAGCAGTTCTTC
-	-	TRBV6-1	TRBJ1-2	CASTPFRANYGYTF	TGTGCCAGCACCCCCTTTCGGGCTAACTATGGCTACACCTTC
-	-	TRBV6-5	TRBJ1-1	CASSGHRNTEAFF	TGTGCCAGCAGTGGTCACAGGAACACTGAAGCTTTCTTT
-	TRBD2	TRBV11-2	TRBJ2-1	CASRSIAGSYYNEQFF	TGTGCCAGCAGATCTATAGCGGGCTCATATTACAATGAGCAGTTCTTC
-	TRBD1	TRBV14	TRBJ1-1	CASSHTGGALTEAFF	TGTGCCAGCAGCCACACAGGGGGCGCGTTAACTGAAGCTTTCTTT
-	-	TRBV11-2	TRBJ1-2	CASNGGLTYGYTF	TGTGCCAGCAACGGGGGACTGACCTATGGCTACACCTTC
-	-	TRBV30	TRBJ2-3	CAWGDTRSTDTQYF	TGTGCCTGGGGGGACACTCGAAGCACAGATACGCAGTATTTT
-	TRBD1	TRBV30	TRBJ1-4	CAWNRDRGSEKLFF	TGTGCCTGGAACCGAGACAGGGGAAGTGAAAAACTGTTTTTT
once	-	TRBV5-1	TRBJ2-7	CASSSTGEGYEQYF	TGCGCCAGCAGCTCGACAGGGGAGGGCTACGAGCAGTACTTC
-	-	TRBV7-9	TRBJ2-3	CASSPEVYTDTQYF	TGTGCCAGCAGCCCGGAGGTTTACACAGATACGCAGTATTTT
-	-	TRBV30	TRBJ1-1	CAWSATARNTEAFF	TGTGCCTGGAGTGCGACAGCCCGAAACACTGAAGCTTTCTTT
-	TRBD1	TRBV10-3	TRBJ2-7	CAISYRGPNYEQYF	TGTGCCATCAGCTACAGGGGGCCCAACTACGAGCAGTACTTC
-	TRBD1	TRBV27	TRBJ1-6	CARQGNSPLHF	TGTGCCAGACAGGGGAATTCACCCCTCCACTTT
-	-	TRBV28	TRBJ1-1	CASSIRVTEAFF	TGTGCCAGCAGTATCCGGGTTACTGAAGCTTTCTTT
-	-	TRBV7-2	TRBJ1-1	CASSLAGTEAFF	TGTGCCAGCAGCTTAGCGGGCACTGAAGCTTTCTTT
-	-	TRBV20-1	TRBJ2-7	CSAYQHYEQYF	TGCAGTGCTTATCAGCACTACGAGCAGTACTTC
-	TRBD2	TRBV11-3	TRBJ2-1	CASSSRDSGRAVDEQFF	TGTGCCAGCAGCTCAAGAGATAGCGGGAGGGCTGTGGATGAGCAGTTCTTC
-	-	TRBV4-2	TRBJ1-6	CASSETGDNSPLHF	TGTGCCAGCAGCGAAACCGGGGATAATTCACCCCTCCACTTT
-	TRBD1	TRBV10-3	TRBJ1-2	CAISPQGATYGYTF	TGTGCCATCAGTCCACAGGGGGCGACCTATGGCTACACCTTC
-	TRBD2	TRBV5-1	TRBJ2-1	CASSLRTSEGNEQFF	TGCGCCAGCAGCTTGCGGACTAGCGAGGGGAATGAGCAGTTCTTC
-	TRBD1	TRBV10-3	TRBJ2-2	CAISESGGNTGELFF	TGTGCCATCAGTGAGTCAGGGGGCAACACCGGGGAGCTGTTTTTT
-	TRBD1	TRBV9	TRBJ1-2	CASSLGTGVYGYTF	TGTGCCAGCAGTCTCGGGACAGGGGTCTATGGCTACACCTTC
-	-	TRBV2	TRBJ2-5	CASSVDNPETQYF	TGTGCCAGCAGTGTAGACAATCCGGAGACCCAGTACTTC
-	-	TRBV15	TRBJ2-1	CATSRDPGAYNEQFF	TGTGCCACCAGCAGAGATCCAGGGGCATACAATGAGCAGTTCTTC
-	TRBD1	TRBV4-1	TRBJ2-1	CASSRLQGASYNEQFF	TGCGCCAGCAGCCGATTACAGGGGGCGTCCTACAATGAGCAGTTCTTC
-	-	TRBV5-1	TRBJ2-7	CASSPTARPFPEQYF	TGCGCCAGCAGCCCCACCGCACGGCCCTTCCCCGAGCAGTACTTC
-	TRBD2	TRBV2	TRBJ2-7	CASSTGTSGSYEQYF	TGTGCCAGCAGTACCGGGACTAGCGGATCCTACGAGCAGTACTTC
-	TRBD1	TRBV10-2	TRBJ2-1	CASSGQGAYNEQFF	TGCGCCAGCAGTGGACAGGGGGCTTACAATGAGCAGTTCTTC
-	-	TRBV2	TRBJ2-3	CASSDLRDTQYF	TGTGCCAGCAGTGATCTTAGGGATACGCAGTATTTT
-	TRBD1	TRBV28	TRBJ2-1	CASSSATTGGRYNEQFF	TGTGCCAGCAGTTCCGCGACGACAGGGGGCCGGTACAATGAGCAGTTCTTC
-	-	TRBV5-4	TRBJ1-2	CASSPGDHYGYTF	TGTGCCAGCAGCCCGGGAGACCACTATGGCTACACCTTC
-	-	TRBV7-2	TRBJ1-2	CATRRAGTEGVYGYTF	TGTGCCACCCGAAGAGCAGGGACGGAGGGAGTCTATGGCTACACCTTC
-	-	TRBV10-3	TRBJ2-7	CASTTGGSVIYEQYF	TGTGCCAGCACAACCGGGGGATCGGTGATCTACGAGCAGTACTTC
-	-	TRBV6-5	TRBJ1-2	CASTRSGHYGYTF	TGTGCCAGCACCCGGTCAGGGCACTATGGCTACACCTTC
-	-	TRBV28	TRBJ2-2	CASSLLGLLGGELFF	TGTGCCAGCAGTTTGCTAGGCTTACTAGGCGGGGAGCTGTTTTTT
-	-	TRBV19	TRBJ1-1	CASSVWANTEAFF	TGTGCCAGTAGTGTCTGGGCGAACACTGAAGCTTTCTTT
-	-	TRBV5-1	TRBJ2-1	CASSLTTRVSLSYNEQFF	TGCGCCAGCAGCTTGACGACCAGGGTCTCCCTCTCCTACAATGAGCAGTTCTTC
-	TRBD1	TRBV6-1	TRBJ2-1	CASLPGTGFYNEQFF	TGTGCCAGCCTTCCTGGGACAGGGTTCTACAATGAGCAGTTCTTC
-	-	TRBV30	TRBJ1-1	CAWSDGASSQAFF	TGTGCCTGGAGCGACGGGGCCTCCTCACAAGCTTTCTTT